These 9 T cell receptor beta chains were all obtained from the same sample, sequenced in a study of OX40 agonist ivuxolimab in advanced cancers. Generated by immunoSEQ multiplex PCR, the TCRdb table keeps only in-frame clones and is missing some. This table holds tens of thousands of clones, approximately 81% found once. This specimen was CD4+ or CD8+ T cells sorted from blood, taken in a trial of the OX40 agonist ivuxolimab. These receptors were taken from an adult with an advanced solid tumor such as melanoma, head and neck, liver or kidney cancer.

This chain connects TRBV4-2 to TRBJ2-2; D is undetermined. Between the trimmed V and J ends, which lost 0 bases and 6 bases, there was a span of 5 bases. Germline lookup yields CDR1 LGHNA and CDR2 YNFKEQ. The CDR3 is 13 residues long. CDR3 sequence reads: CASSQDAPGELFF. The CDR3 coding sequence is TGTGCCAGCAGCCAAGATGCTCCCGGGGAGCTGTTTTTT.

The CDR3 DNA is TGTGCCAGCAGCTTAGCTGTAACCGAAGATACGCAGTATTTT. Translating it yields CASSLAVTEDTQYF. The V and J genes are TRBV7-9 and TRBJ2-3; D gene uncertain. The V and J ends lost 0 bases and 5 bases respectively, with 9 bases between them. CDR3 length: 14 amino acids. CDR1 is SEHNR and CDR2 is FQNEAQ in the germline V gene (reference sequence).

CDR3 residues: CASSQVGERGYEQYF. In nucleotides, the CDR3 is TGTGCCAGCAGCCAAGTAGGGGAAAGGGGCTACGAGCAGTACTTC. The gene calls are TRBV14 and TRBJ2-7; weak D call: TRBD1 (5 bases). The CDR3 runs 15 residues. Germline CDR1 reads SGHDN; CDR2 reads FVKESK. Deletions cut 1 base from V and 3 bases from J, with 13 bases between.

This sequence joins TRBV6-1 and TRBJ1-5, with TRBD1 identical over 10 bases. The CDR3 loop spans 15 amino acids. Per the germline V gene, CDR1 is MNHNS and CDR2 is SASEGT. Trimming at V came to 6 bases and at J to 5 bases, leaving 7 bases not matched to a gene. The CDR3, as DNA: TGTGCCAGCAGACGTTCCGGGACAGGGGATCAGCCCCAGCATTTT. The encoded protein is CASRRSGTGDQPQHF.

The chain joins TRBV29-1 to TRBJ1-1; D call uncertain. This CDR3 is 12 amino acids long. CDR1 and CDR2 (germline): SQVTM, ANQGSEA. V was trimmed by 7 bases and J by 1 base, leaving 10 bases between them. CDR3 in amino acids: CSALGANTEAFF. The CDR3 region has the DNA TGCAGCGCCCTGGGTGCGAACACTGAAGCTTTCTTT.

Only a few counts were recorded for this clone. V and J are TRBV27 and TRBJ2-7; D is undetermined. This CDR3 has 14 amino acids. Trimming removed 3 bases from V and 5 bases from J, with 14 bases in between. Per the germline V gene, CDR1 is MNHEY and CDR2 is SMNVEV (reference sequence). The CDR3 is CASSLSQPYDEQYF. The CDR3 region has the DNA TGTGCCAGCAGTTTGTCACAGCCTTATGACGAGCAGTACTTC.

The rearrangement joins TRBV10-3 to TRBJ2-7, with D perhaps being TRBD1 or TRBD2 (5 bases each). The germline CDR1 and CDR2 sequences are ENHRY and SYGVKD. This CDR3 spans 17 amino acids. V gave up 5 bases and J gave up 2 bases, with 22 bases separating them. CDR3 loop: CAISFDSGTESPYEQYF. Here the CDR3 DNA reads TGTGCCATCAGTTTTGACTCCGGGACGGAGTCTCCCTACGAGCAGTACTTC.

The J gene is TRBJ2-7, the V gene TRBV30; D is unresolved. In germline, CDR1 is GTSNPN, CDR2 SVGIG (reference sequence). The CDR3 contains 12 residues. Trimming shortened V by 2 bases and J by 6 bases, and 11 bases separated the two germline ends. CDR3 in DNA: TGTGCCTGGAGTCCTCTAGGGCTCGAGCAGTACTTC. It yields the protein CAWSPLGLEQYF.

This clone turned up a few times. The V and J genes are TRBV6-4 and TRBJ2-7; TRBD1 matches 7 bases. The CDR3 loop spans 15 amino acids. The germline CDR1 and CDR2 sequences are MRHNA and SNTAGT. The trim removed 6 bases at V and 3 bases at J, leaving 11 bases unmatched. CDR3 DNA: TGTGCCAGCAGCGAAACGACAGGGTTGGTCTACGAGCAGTACTTC. Translation: CASSETTGLVYEQYF.